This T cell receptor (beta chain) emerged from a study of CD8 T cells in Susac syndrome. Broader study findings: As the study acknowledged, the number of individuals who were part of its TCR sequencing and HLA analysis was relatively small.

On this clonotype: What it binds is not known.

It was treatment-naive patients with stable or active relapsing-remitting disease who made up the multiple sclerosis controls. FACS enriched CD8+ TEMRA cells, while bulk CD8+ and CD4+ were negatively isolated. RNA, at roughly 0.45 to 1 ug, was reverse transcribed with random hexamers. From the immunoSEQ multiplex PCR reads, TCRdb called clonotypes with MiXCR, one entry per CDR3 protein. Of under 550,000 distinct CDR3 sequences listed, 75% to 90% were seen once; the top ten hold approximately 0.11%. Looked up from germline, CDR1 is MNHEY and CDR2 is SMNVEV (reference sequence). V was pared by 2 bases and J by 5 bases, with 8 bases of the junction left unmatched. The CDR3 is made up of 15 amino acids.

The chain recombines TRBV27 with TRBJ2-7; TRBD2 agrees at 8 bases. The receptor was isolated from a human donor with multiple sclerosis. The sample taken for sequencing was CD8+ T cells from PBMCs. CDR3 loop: CASSLPGGPSHEQYF. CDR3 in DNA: TGTGCCAGCAGTTTACCGGGAGGGCCCAGCCACGAGCAGTACTTC.